The 26 T cell receptor beta chains below were found in one sample sequenced in a study of blood T cell repertoires in COVID-19. Produced via immunoSEQ multiplex PCR; TCRdb's table is partial and in-frame only. The sample gives 100,000 to 150,000 clones, roughly 90% of which show up once; under 4.5% is in the top ten. Sequencing was done on a sample of peripheral blood. The origin of the receptors is a man in his 60s with COVID-19, enrolled during active disease.

The V call is TRBV6-5, the J call TRBJ2-5; no firm D call. Germline V CDR1 and CDR2: MNHEY, SVGAGI. The CDR3 runs to 13 residues. V was shortened by 0 bases and J by 2 bases, with 4 bases between the two germline ends. Here the CDR3 DNA reads TGTGCCAGCAGTTACTCGGCACAAGAGACCCAGTACTTC. This sequence encodes CASSYSAQETQYF.

The chain couples TRBV5-1 to TRBJ1-5; D possibly corresponds to TRBD1 (5 bases). The germline CDR1 and CDR2 sequences are SGHRS and YFSETQ. The CDR3 runs to 15 residues. Between the trimmed V and J ends, which lost 3 bases and 6 bases, there was a span of 16 bases. The CDR3: CASSSGDREGQPQHF. CDR3 nucleotides: TGCGCCAGCAGCTCTGGGGACCGGGAGGGTCAGCCCCAGCATTTT. The complete variable domain, with remaining parts taken from reference TRBV5-1 and TRBJ1-5, reads KAGVTQTPRYLIKTRGQQVTLSCSPISGHRSVSWYQQTPGQGLQFLFEYFSETQRNKGNFPGRFSGRQFSNSRSEMNVSTLELGDSALYLCASSSGDREGQPQHFGDGTRLSIL.

CDR3 in amino acids: CASSYGGGSTDTQYF. The CDR3 DNA reads as TGTGCCAGCAGTTATGGAGGAGGCAGCACAGATACGCAGTATTTT. V usage is TRBV6-5 and J usage is TRBJ2-3; possibly TRBD2 for D (5 bases). This CDR3 is built from 15 residues. The ends were cut back, 3 bases at V and 0 bases at J, with 10 bases in the middle. Per the germline V gene, CDR1 is MNHEY and CDR2 is SVGAGI.

The chain links TRBV19 to TRBJ1-1; 7 bases are a match to TRBD1. Unmatched junction bases numbered 9, after V lost 4 bases and J lost 1 base. Germline assignment: CDR1 LNHDA and CDR2 SQIVND (reference sequence). The CDR3 is 16 residues long. The CDR3 region has the DNA TGTGCCAGTAGTACGGGGAAGGCAGGGGGGAACACTGAAGCTTTCTTT. It is translated as CASSTGKAGGNTEAFF.

This chain joins TRBV7-6 and TRBJ2-3; possibly TRBD1 for D (6 bases). This CDR3 is 16 amino acids long. CDR1 SGHVS and CDR2 FNYEAQ come from the germline V gene. Trimming took 5 bases from V and 1 from J, leaving 16 bases between them. Written as DNA, the CDR3 is TGTGCCAGCAGCCCGCCTAGACAGGCCCGCACAGATACGCAGTATTTT. Translation: CASSPPRQARTDTQYF.

This clone showed up just once. The chain is built from TRBV10-3 and TRBJ2-7; 8 nucleotides match TRBD1. Germline V gives CDR1 ENHRY, CDR2 SYGVKD. The V segment lost 10 bases and the J segment 2 bases; nucleotides outside the gene matches: 19. This CDR3 contains 17 residues. The CDR3 here is CATIQTGAAGNPYEQYF. CDR3 in DNA: TGTGCCACCATCCAGACAGGGGCTGCCGGGAACCCCTACGAGCAGTACTTC.

The chain links TRBV19 to TRBJ1-5, with TRBD1 identical over 7 bases. Per the germline V gene, CDR1 is LNHDA and CDR2 is SQIVND (reference sequence). The CDR3 covers 15 residues. J was trimmed by 0 bases and V by 3 bases; bases with no gene match: 2. Here the CDR3 reads CASSIRGHSNQPQHF. The CDR3 DNA is TGTGCCAGTAGTATTAGGGGGCATAGCAATCAGCCCCAGCATTTT.

The J gene is TRBJ2-6, the V gene TRBV9; TRBD2 might be the D (5 bases). Germline assignment: CDR1 SGDLS and CDR2 YYNGEE. Trimming pared 0 bases from V and 2 bases from J, leaving 12 bases between. This CDR3 spans 17 amino acids. DNA of the CDR3: TGTGCCAGCAGCGTAGAGGCGGGTACCCCTGGGGCCAACGTCCTGACTTTC. Residues: CASSVEAGTPGANVLTF.

The CDR3 loop is CAWSVRTGGLLSGNTIYF. CDR3 in DNA: TGTGCCTGGAGTGTACGGACAGGGGGCTTACTCTCTGGAAACACCATATATTTT. This chain joins TRBV30 and TRBJ1-3; 11 bases line up with TRBD1. This CDR3 is 18 amino acids long. Germline values: CDR1 GTSNPN, CDR2 SVGIG (reference sequence). V shed 0 bases and J 0 bases; nucleotides not matched to a gene: 7.

The chain couples TRBV18 to TRBJ1-4; D call uncertain. CDR3 length: 13 residues. CDR1 is KGHSH and CDR2 is LQKENI in the germline V gene. The ends were cut back, 3 bases at V and 6 bases at J, with 8 bases in the middle. This CDR3 is CASSPAVDEKLFF. CDR3 bases: TGTGCCAGCTCACCGGCGGTGGATGAAAAACTGTTTTTT.

V is TRBV18 and J is TRBJ2-1; 7 bases line up with TRBD2. This CDR3 contains 15 residues. J was trimmed by 6 bases and V by 6 bases; bases with no gene match: 11. The germline gives CDR1 KGHSH, CDR2 LQKENI. CDR3 in amino acids: CASSPKGRGSNEQFF. The CDR3 DNA sequence: TGTGCCAGCTCCCCCAAAGGGAGGGGTAGCAATGAGCAGTTCTTC. The full variable domain, rest sourced from reference TRBV18 and TRBJ2-1, is NAGVMQNPRHLVRRRGQEARLRCSPMKGHSHVYWYRQLPEEGLKFMVYLQKENIIDESGMPKERFSAEFPKEGPSILRIQQVVRGDSAAYFCASSPKGRGSNEQFFGPGTRLTVL.

The count of this clone is one. The chain recombines TRBV18 with TRBJ2-3; the match to TRBD1 covers 10 bases. This CDR3 spans 16 amino acids. Germline CDR1 reads KGHSH; CDR2 reads LQKENI. Losses at the gene ends were 5 bases for V and 5 bases for J; bases not matched to a gene: 10. The CDR3 spells CASSTKGTGAGDTQYF. CDR3 bases: TGTGCCAGCTCAACCAAAGGGACAGGGGCGGGAGATACGCAGTATTTT.

This clone was counted a single time. V is TRBV5-6 and J is TRBJ1-2; D might be TRBD1 (6 bases). V was clipped by 4 bases and J by 4 bases, with 11 bases between them. The CDR3 is 13 residues long. The germline gives CDR1 SGHDT, CDR2 YYEEEE. The chain's CDR3 is CASSHRVGYGYTF. In nucleotides, the CDR3 is TGTGCCAGCAGCCACAGGGTAGGCTATGGCTACACCTTC. Together with reference TRBV5-6 and TRBJ1-2, the CDR3 gives the full variable domain: DAGVTQSPTHLIKTRGQQVTLRCSPKSGHDTVSWYQQALGQGPQFIFQYYEEEERQRGNFPDRFSGHQFPNYSSELNVNALLLGDSALYLCASSHRVGYGYTFGSGTRLTVV.

J is TRBJ1-1 and V is TRBV30, with TRBD1 matching over 12 bases. Germline V CDR1 and CDR2: GTSNPN, SVGIG (reference sequence). The CDR3 loop spans 17 amino acids. J was trimmed by 0 bases and V by 2 bases; bases with no gene match: 7. The CDR3 sequence: CAWSRGTGGSVNTEAFF. CDR3 in DNA: TGTGCCTGGAGTAGAGGGACAGGGGGCTCCGTGAACACTGAAGCTTTCTTT.

In this sample, this clone turned up a few times. The V gene is TRBV29-1, the J gene TRBJ1-1, with D perhaps matching TRBD1 (5 bases). This CDR3 has 13 residues. CDR1 SQVTM and CDR2 ANQGSEA come from the germline V gene. Trimming cost V 2 bases and J 0 bases, with 7 bases left between them. CDR3 DNA sequence: TGCAGCGTTGAAACAGGTTTGAACACTGAAGCTTTCTTT. Amino acids: CSVETGLNTEAFF.

The genes are TRBV23-1 and TRBJ1-6, with D unresolved. TRBV23-1 is reported as an ORF; its role is uncertain. Trimming left V 6 bases short and J 8 bases short, with 17 bases between. The CDR3 extends over 15 amino acids. The CDR3: CASSEGARSDSPLHF. The CDR3 nucleotides are TGCGCCAGCAGCGAAGGAGCCAGAAGTGATTCACCCCTCCACTTT.

The J gene is TRBJ2-1, the V gene TRBV5-1, with D maybe TRBD1 (6 bases). The CDR3 loop spans 13 amino acids. V lost 1 base and J 8 bases, leaving 10 bases between the germline ends. The germline V gene has CDR1 SGHRS and CDR2 YFSETQ. This CDR3 is CASSLLSGDEQFF. DNA for the CDR3: TGCGCCAGCAGCTTGCTATCAGGGGATGAGCAGTTCTTC.

V gene TRBV19 combines with J gene TRBJ1-6, with 8 bases lining up with TRBD1. Germline CDR1 LNHDA, CDR2 SQIVND (reference sequence). CDR3 length: 13 residues. V gave up 10 bases and J gave up 6 bases; unmatched junction bases: 5. As DNA, the CDR3 is TGTGCCACCTCGGACAGGGTTAATTCACCCCTCCACTTT. It encodes CATSDRVNSPLHF.

The J gene is TRBJ2-7, the V gene TRBV5-6; maybe TRBD2 (6 bases). This CDR3 has 16 residues. V shed 4 bases and J shed 2 bases, with 19 bases lying between them. Germline values: CDR1 SGHDT, CDR2 YYEEEE. The CDR3 loop reads CASSPNWKREAYEQYF. As DNA, the CDR3 is TGTGCCAGCAGCCCCAATTGGAAGAGGGAGGCCTACGAGCAGTACTTC.

V usage is TRBV30 and J usage is TRBJ1-4; a weak D match, TRBD1 (6 bases). The germline V and J ends were trimmed by 3 bases and 4 bases, with 12 bases remaining between them. This CDR3 has 14 residues. Germline values: CDR1 GTSNPN, CDR2 SVGIG (reference sequence). The CDR3 sequence is CAWRGDRHNEKLFF. In DNA, the CDR3 is TGTGCCTGGAGGGGTGACAGGCATAATGAAAAACTGTTTTTT.

The chain is built from TRBV24-1 and TRBJ1-4; 10 bases map to TRBD1. Germline V CDR1 and CDR2: KGHDR, SFDVKD. V lost 4 bases to trimming and J lost 3 bases; unmatched junction nucleotides: 4. This CDR3 spans 16 amino acids. CDR3 DNA sequence: TGTGCCACCAGTGACCGTGGACAGGGGGCTAATGAAAAACTGTTTTTT. Encoded protein: CATSDRGQGANEKLFF.

This clone was observed a single time. The chain employs TRBV27 and TRBJ2-7; the D is unclear. CDR1 is MNHEY, CDR2 SMNVEV, per germline (reference sequence). The CDR3 extends over 13 amino acids. Between the trimmed V and J ends, which lost 0 bases and 5 bases, there was a span of 8 bases. As DNA, the CDR3 is TGTGCCAGCAGTTTATCTTTCGAGAACGAGCAGTACTTC. Its protein product is CASSLSFENEQYF.

The rearrangement uses TRBV5-6 and TRBJ1-1, with D perhaps TRBD1 (5 bases). The germline V gene encodes CDR1 SGHDT and CDR2 YYEEEE. V shed 0 bases and J shed 3 bases, with 12 bases lying between them. The CDR3 sequence is 15 residues long. This CDR3 reads CASSLGVREDTEAFF. CDR3 DNA: TGTGCCAGCAGCTTGGGGGTCAGGGAGGACACTGAAGCTTTCTTT.

The chain links TRBV14 to TRBJ2-5, with a weak D call TRBD2 (5 bases). Trimming removed 8 bases from V and 5 bases from J, with 15 bases in between. The CDR3 contains 13 residues. In germline, CDR1 is SGHDN, CDR2 FVKESK. CDR3 sequence reads: CASRGRGVETQYF. The CDR3 nucleotides read TGTGCCAGCCGAGGCCGGGGTGTGGAGACCCAGTACTTC.

This chain uses TRBV9 with TRBJ2-2; D might be TRBD2 (6 bases). The CDR3 has 13 amino acids. V was trimmed by 4 bases and J by 5 bases, leaving 9 bases between them. From germline, CDR1 is SGDLS and CDR2 YYNGEE. The CDR3 nucleotides read TGTGCCAGCAGCCCGCGGGAAACCGGGGAGCTGTTTTTT. Its protein is CASSPRETGELFF.

The chain joins TRBV18 to TRBJ1-1; 7 bases map to TRBD1. Per germline, CDR1 KGHSH and CDR2 LQKENI. V shed 4 bases and J 5 bases; nucleotides not matched to a gene: 7. This CDR3 has 14 residues. CDR3 coding DNA: TGTGCCAGCTCACAAGACAGGGTGAGGACTGAAGCTTTCTTT. Protein sequence: CASSQDRVRTEAFF.